The 21 T cell receptor beta chains below all came from one sample that was sequenced in a study of molecular identifiers for immune sequencing clone quantification. Using its own MiXCR run on the PCR reads, TCRdb lists one record per CDR3 protein. The table includes roughly 86,000 distinct CDR3 sequences, around 20% detected once. Sequencing input: naive CD8+ T cells from blood, with Jurkat cell RNA spiked in. Stated subset: FACS-sorted CD8+CD4-CCR7+CD45RA+ naive T cells. The receptors were gathered from a human donor in good health. Some libraries in this study had Jurkat cell RNA spiked in.

This clonotype has ten or more counts. This chain links TRBV19 with TRBJ1-2; 7 positions match TRBD1. Germline V gives CDR1 LNHDA, CDR2 SQIVND (reference sequence). The CDR3 sequence is 15 residues long. V was clipped by 0 bases and J by 6 bases; unmatched bases: 7. The CDR3 nucleotides read TGTGCCAGTAGTATAGACAGGAACAGGGGTGATGGCTACACCTTC. Translation: CASSIDRNRGDGYTF.

J is TRBJ1-1 and V is TRBV29-1; 8 bases map to TRBD1. After removal of 3 bases from V and 7 bases from J, the junction contained 4 bases not matched to a gene. Germline lookup yields CDR1 SQVTM and CDR2 ANQGSEA. The CDR3 runs 12 residues. DNA for the CDR3: TGCAGCGTTGACAGGGGGCTGTTTGAAGCTTTCTTT. This sequence encodes CSVDRGLFEAFF.

This clonotype was detected many times. The J gene is TRBJ2-3, the V gene TRBV7-6; D assignment may be TRBD1 or TRBD2 (5 bases each). The CDR3 runs to 14 residues. Germline V CDR1 and CDR2: SGHVS, FNYEAQ. V lost 3 bases to trimming and J lost 6 bases, with 13 bases between them. The CDR3 nucleotides read TGTGCCAGCAGCTTTGGGGGAGCTCGTGATACGCAGTATTTT. It encodes CASSFGGARDTQYF.

This clonotype was seen repeatedly, ten times or more. The V call is TRBV27, the J call TRBJ2-7, with D maybe TRBD2 (5 bases). The V gene lost 3 bases and the J gene lost 4 bases, with 10 bases spanning the gap. Germline V lookup: CDR1 MNHEY, CDR2 SMNVEV (reference sequence). The CDR3 is 13 amino acids. As DNA, the CDR3 is TGTGCCAGCAGTTTCACGACGGGATACGAGCAGTACTTC. This translates into CASSFTTGYEQYF.

Ten or more counts support this clonotype. The chain carries TRBV20-1 and TRBJ2-7, with D perhaps matching TRBD2 (6 bases). The CDR3 is 14 amino acids. Looked up from germline, CDR1 is DFQATT and CDR2 is SNEGSKA (reference sequence). With 3 bases removed from V and 3 bases from J, the gap between germline ends came to 15 bases. The CDR3 DNA follows: TGCAGTGCTAGCACGACGGGACTGAGCTACGAGCAGTACTTC. Amino acids: CSASTTGLSYEQYF.

Ten or more counts support this clonotype. This chain uses TRBV19 with TRBJ2-2; 12 bases line up with TRBD2. The V segment lost 6 bases and the J segment 3 bases; nucleotides outside the gene matches: 5. The V gene's germline CDR1 is LNHDA and CDR2 SQIVND (reference sequence). This CDR3 is built from 16 residues. CDR3 sequence: CASRTGLAGYTGELFF. The CDR3 nucleotides read TGTGCCAGTAGGACTGGACTAGCGGGATACACCGGGGAGCTGTTTTTT.

As regards this clonotype: A read error may explain this, as a much larger clone is one base away. V and J are TRBV7-2 and TRBJ2-1; D gene uncertain. This CDR3 is 13 amino acids long. CDR1 is SGHTA and CDR2 is FQGNSA in the germline V gene. The CDR3 nucleotides read TGTGCCAGCAGCTTACAATCCTACGATGAGCAGTTCTTC. Translating gives CASSLQSYDEQFF.

As to this clonotype: One end of the junction does not line up with germline, which may come from a read error. V is TRBV6-6 and J is TRBJ2-3; 10 positions match TRBD2. Looked up from germline, CDR1 is MNHNY and CDR2 is SVGAGI (reference sequence). This CDR3 is built from 16 residues. Here the CDR3 reads CASSYFLAGATDAQYF. In nucleotides, the CDR3 is TGTGCCAGCAGTTACTTTCTAGCGGGAGCTACAGATGCGCAGTATTTT.

The J gene is TRBJ2-1, the V gene TRBV3-1; TRBD2 aligns across 15 bases. The trim removed 4 bases at V and 0 bases at J, leaving 10 bases unmatched. The CDR3 is 20 amino acids. Germline lookup yields CDR1 LGHDT and CDR2 YNNKEL (reference sequence). In DNA form, the CDR3 reads TGTGCCAGCAGCCCCGGACTAGCGGGAGGGAAATTACACTCCTACAATGAGCAGTTCTTC. It codes for CASSPGLAGGKLHSYNEQFF.

This clonotype has a count of ten or more. The chain combines TRBV6-5 with TRBJ2-5, with D possibly matching TRBD1 (5 bases). V gave up 6 bases and J gave up 2 bases, with 13 bases separating them. Per germline, CDR1 MNHEY and CDR2 SVGAGI. CDR3 length: 14 residues. This CDR3 reads CASSSQAVQETQYF. CDR3 sequence (DNA): TGTGCCAGCAGCTCACAGGCAGTACAAGAGACCCAGTACTTC.

This clonotype was picked up many times. The V call is TRBV19, the J call TRBJ2-7; D not certain. The germline CDR1 and CDR2 sequences are LNHDA and SQIVND (reference sequence). Trimming removed 3 bases from V and 4 bases from J, with 13 bases in between. This CDR3 is built from 14 residues. The CDR3, as DNA: TGTGCCAGTAGTATCGCCCCCGCGGCGTACGAGCAGTACTTC. Amino acids: CASSIAPAAYEQYF.

This clonotype was detected many times. CDR3 amino acids: CASSQEAGGVDTQYF. CDR3 in DNA: TGTGCCAGCAGCCAAGAAGCGGGAGGGGTAGATACGCAGTATTTT. V usage is TRBV14 and J usage is TRBJ2-3; 10 nucleotides match TRBD2. Germline trimming cut 0 bases from V and 5 bases from J; bases unmatched to any gene: 2. CDR1 and CDR2 (germline): SGHDN, FVKESK. The CDR3 contains 15 residues.

This clonotype was picked up many times. This rearrangement joins TRBV28 to TRBJ2-3, with D hard to call. V lost 6 bases and J 6 bases, leaving 19 bases between the germline ends. This CDR3 contains 15 residues. Germline V gives CDR1 MDHEN, CDR2 SYDVKM. CDR3 residues: CASSPANPGSDTQYF. The CDR3 DNA is TGTGCCAGCAGCCCTGCTAACCCAGGTTCCGATACGCAGTATTTT. Full variable domain (remainder filled in from reference TRBV28 and TRBJ2-3): DVKVTQSSRYLVKRTGEKVFLECVQDMDHENMFWYRQDPGLGLRLIYFSYDVKMKEKGDIPEGYSVSREKKERFSLILESASTNQTSMYLCASSPANPGSDTQYFGPGTRLTVL.

The gene calls are TRBV6-2 or TRBV6-3 and TRBJ2-1; 7 nucleotides line up with TRBD2. The CDR3 runs to 16 residues. Germline CDR1 and CDR2: MNHEY and SVGEGT. V dropped 5 bases and J dropped 0; count of bases not matched to a gene: 7. CDR3 amino acids: CASSAPSGSSYNEQFF. CDR3 in DNA: TGTGCCAGCAGTGCCCCTAGCGGTAGCTCCTACAATGAGCAGTTCTTC.

This clonotype has at least ten counts. This rearrangement joins TRBV20-1 to TRBJ2-7; 10 nucleotides line up with TRBD2. After removal of 1 base from V and 0 bases from J, the junction contained 3 bases not matched to a gene. Looked up from germline, CDR1 is DFQATT and CDR2 is SNEGSKA (reference sequence). The CDR3 spans 15 residues. The CDR3 here is CSARGSSGSSYEQYF. The CDR3 DNA reads as TGCAGTGCTAGAGGTTCTAGCGGGAGCTCCTACGAGCAGTACTTC.

This clonotype was counted ten times or more. This chain links TRBV11-1 with TRBJ2-7; D is ambiguous. The V end was cut by 1 base, the J end by 8 bases, with 9 bases between. The CDR3 runs 12 residues. Germline V gives CDR1 SGHAT, CDR2 FQDESV (reference sequence). CDR3 residues: CASSLGWTQQYF. The CDR3 nucleotides are TGTGCCAGCAGCTTAGGTTGGACGCAGCAGTACTTC.

This clonotype appeared many times. An end of the junction does not agree with germline; a read error may underlie this. The V call is TRBV19, the J call TRBJ2-7; D might be TRBD2 (5 bases). Germline values: CDR1 LNHDA, CDR2 SQIVND (reference sequence). This CDR3 region has 18 residues. In nucleotides, the CDR3 is TGTGCCAGTAGCATAGGCGGGCGCGGCGGCCGGAGCTCCTACGAGCAGTACTTC. As protein: CASSIGGRGGRSSYEQYF.

This chain uses TRBV19 with TRBJ2-2; no firm D call. CDR1 and CDR2 (germline): LNHDA, SQIVND (reference sequence). V gave up 5 bases and J gave up 6 bases, with 10 bases separating them. The CDR3 is made up of 13 amino acids. DNA of the CDR3: TGTGCCAGTAGTCGAAAGTCTCCCGGGGAGCTGTTTTTT. Its translation is CASSRKSPGELFF.

This clonotype is a singleton in its sample. With a much larger clone just one base away, this may be a read error. The chain recombines TRBV20-1 with TRBJ1-1, with a weak D call TRBD1 (5 bases). Germline-derived CDR1 and CDR2 are DFQATT and SNEGSKA (reference sequence). The CDR3 is 13 residues long. CDR3 coding DNA: TGCGGTGCTAGCGGGGGGTTGCCCACTGAAGCTTTCTTT. Translating it yields CGASGGLPTEAFF.

This clonotype was picked up many times. The chain combines TRBV6-5 with TRBJ2-3, with D maybe TRBD1 (5 bases). Germline V gives CDR1 MNHEY, CDR2 SVGAGI. The CDR3 spans 14 residues. The V end lost 6 bases, the J end lost 4 bases, and 14 bases lay between the germline ends. CDR3 in DNA: TGTGCCAGCAGCCCAGGGTTCGGGTCAGATACGCAGTATTTT. Its translation is CASSPGFGSDTQYF.

This clonotype was counted ten times or more. The J gene is TRBJ2-7, the V gene TRBV27, with 8 positions matching TRBD2. The V and J ends lost 6 bases and 3 bases, in that order; junction bases with no gene match: 7. The germline gives CDR1 MNHEY, CDR2 SMNVEV (reference sequence). The CDR3 sequence is 14 residues long. CDR3 sequence: CASRGTGGLYEQYF. As DNA, the CDR3 is TGTGCCAGCAGGGGCACGGGGGGGCTCTACGAGCAGTACTTC.